These 17 T cell receptor beta chains were all obtained from the same sample, sequenced in a study of metastatic and nonmetastatic thyroid tumors. TCRdb called clones again from the PCR reads with MiXCR. The sample contains approximately 70,000 clones, roughly 18% of which appear only once. Among the patients, none had received any treatment before thyroid surgery. Specimen: blood. The receptors shown here come from a female donor with papillary thyroid cancer or a benign thyroid nodule (not recorded which). Some clones in this sample may be carry-over from other donors' samples.

This clone was detected ten times or more. The chain has TRBV11-1 and TRBJ2-2; D is possibly TRBD2 (7 bases). The germline V gene has CDR1 SGHAT and CDR2 FQDESV (reference sequence). Trimming took off 5 bases at V and 3 bases at J, with 19 bases between the two ends. CDR3 size: 17 residues. The CDR3 bases are TGTGCCAGCAGCCCCCTGGCCGGGGGGCTGGACACCGGGGAGCTGTTTTTT. Residues: CASSPLAGGLDTGELFF.

This clone appeared many times. The J gene is TRBJ1-5, the V gene TRBV11-1; D is uncertain. Germline assignment: CDR1 SGHAT and CDR2 FQDESV (reference sequence). This CDR3 spans 16 amino acids. Trimming removed 1 base at V and 2 bases at J, with 12 bases between. This CDR3 is CASSLVYTCGNQPQHF. The CDR3 coding sequence is TGTGCCAGCAGCTTAGTTTACACCTGTGGCAATCAGCCCCAGCATTTT.

This clone was seen only a few times. V gene TRBV7-8 combines with J gene TRBJ2-5; D not certain. CDR3 size: 13 residues. Germline V lookup: CDR1 SGHVS, CDR2 FQNEAQ. V lost 6 bases to trimming and J lost 5 bases, with 13 bases between them. CDR3 DNA: TGTGCCAGCAGGACCCGGACCCAGGAGACCCAGTACTTC. Protein sequence: CASRTRTQETQYF. Combining the CDR3 with reference TRBV7-8 and TRBJ2-5 gives the whole variable domain GAGVSQSPRYKVAKRGQDVALRCDPISGHVSLFWYQQALGQGPEFLTYFQNEAQLDKSGLPSDRFFAERPEGSVSTLKIQRTQQEDSAVYLCASRTRTQETQYFGPGTRLLVL.

This clone was detected ten times or more. CDR3 in DNA: TGTGCCATCGGAGACATAGCCGAAAAGGGGAATACGCAGTATTTT. Translating gives CAIGDIAEKGNTQYF. The chain links TRBV10-3 to TRBJ2-3, with D maybe TRBD1 (5 bases). Trimming shortened V by 8 bases and J by 7 bases, and 22 bases separated the two germline ends. This CDR3 is built from 15 residues. In germline, CDR1 is ENHRY, CDR2 SYGVKD.

This clone was seen only a few times. This chain connects TRBV20-1 to TRBJ2-1, with 12 bases matching TRBD1. Germline V gene lookup returns CDR1 DFQATT and CDR2 SNEGSKA (reference sequence). The V gene end was trimmed by 5 bases and the J gene end by 8 bases; junction bases not matched to a gene: 7. The CDR3 is 14 residues long. The CDR3 loop is CSADSGTGGDEQFF. The CDR3 DNA follows: TGCAGTGCTGATTCCGGGACAGGGGGCGATGAGCAGTTCTTC.

Notes on this clone: Other DNA sequences from this sample encode an identical CDR3 as well. The genes are TRBV20-1 and TRBJ2-7, with D perhaps given as TRBD1 or TRBD2 (5 bases each). This CDR3 has 12 residues. Trimming removed 6 bases at V and 7 bases at J, with 16 bases between. The germline V gene has CDR1 DFQATT and CDR2 SNEGSKA (reference sequence). CDR3: CSAMGRYYEQYF. The CDR3 DNA reads TGCAGTGCCATGGGACGTTACTATGAGCAGTACTTC.

This clone was seen ten or more times. The V gene is TRBV4-2, the J gene TRBJ1-2; perhaps TRBD1 as D (5 bases). From germline, CDR1 is LGHNA and CDR2 YNFKEQ. V dropped 1 base and J dropped 4 bases, with 10 bases sitting between them. The CDR3 consists of 14 residues. The CDR3 nucleotides read TGTGCCAGCAGCCAAGCCGAGGGGACCTATGGCTACACCTTC. Translation gives CASSQAEGTYGYTF.

This clone was seen ten or more times. The chain links TRBV28 to TRBJ1-1; D is undetermined. CDR3 length: 12 amino acids. The germline V and J ends were trimmed by 6 bases and 1 base, with 6 bases remaining between them. CDR1 is MDHEN, CDR2 SYDVKM, per germline. The chain's CDR3 is CASRTQNTEAFF. The CDR3 region has the DNA TGTGCCAGCAGAACACAGAACACTGAAGCTTTCTTT.

The V call is TRBV5-1, the J call TRBJ2-1, with 7 bases matching TRBD2. V lost 5 bases, J lost 0 bases, and 8 bases stayed unmatched. This CDR3 comprises 16 residues. Germline assignment: CDR1 SGHRS and CDR2 YFSETQ. The CDR3 DNA reads as TGCGCCAGCAGTTGGAGCGGGACGGCCTCCTACAATGAGCAGTTCTTC. Its protein product is CASSWSGTASYNEQFF.

The J gene is TRBJ1-1, the V gene TRBV2; 9 nucleotides agree with TRBD1. J was trimmed by 7 bases and V by 7 bases; bases with no gene match: 7. CDR3 length equals 13 residues. Germline V lookup: CDR1 SNHLY, CDR2 FYNNEI. The CDR3 bases are TGTGCCAGCATCAGGACAGGGGTTGGTGAAGCTTTCTTT. As protein: CASIRTGVGEAFF.

This clone was detected many times. V and J are TRBV11-3 and TRBJ2-7; 10 nucleotides agree with TRBD2. V gave up 2 bases and J gave up 0 bases; unmatched junction bases: 4. Germline CDR1 reads SGHNT; CDR2 reads YENEEA. CDR3 length: 16 amino acids. The CDR3 reads CASSLYGTSDSYEQYF. CDR3 coding DNA: TGTGCCAGCAGCTTATACGGGACTAGCGACTCCTACGAGCAGTACTTC.

CDR3 sequence: CASSYDRVGETQYF. The CDR3 nucleotides are TGTGCCAGCAGTTACGACAGGGTGGGAGAGACCCAGTACTTC. The chain is built from TRBV6-2 or TRBV6-3 and TRBJ2-5; 7 bases align to TRBD1. This CDR3 is built from 14 residues. Losses at the gene ends were 2 bases for V and 4 bases for J; bases not matched to a gene: 4. The germline gives CDR1 MNHEY, CDR2 SVGEGT.

This clone was detected many times. This sequence joins TRBV5-1 and TRBJ1-1; maybe TRBD1 (5 bases). Trimming shortened V by 4 bases and J by 1 base, and 8 bases separated the two germline ends. Germline V gene lookup returns CDR1 SGHRS and CDR2 YFSETQ. This CDR3 contains 13 residues. The DNA of the CDR3 is TGCGCCAGCAGCCCCACAGGGAACACTGAAGCTTTCTTT. It is translated as CASSPTGNTEAFF.

This clone was detected ten times or more. The genes are TRBV10-1 and TRBJ2-1; 7 bases are shared with TRBD2. Per germline, CDR1 WNHNN and CDR2 SYGVQD (reference sequence). V shed 4 bases and J 6 bases; nucleotides not matched to a gene: 6. The length of the CDR3 is 14 residues. CDR3 loop: CASSAGTTSNEQFF. CDR3 bases: TGCGCCAGCAGTGCCGGGACTACGTCCAATGAGCAGTTCTTC.

This clone was seen a few times. V usage is TRBV6-1 and J usage is TRBJ1-2; 8 nucleotides agree with TRBD1. V was clipped by 2 bases and J by 2 bases; unmatched bases: 4. Germline V gene lookup returns CDR1 MNHNS and CDR2 SASEGT. The CDR3 loop spans 15 amino acids. The DNA for the CDR3 is TGTGCCAGCAGTGAAAAGAGACAGGGGAACTATGGCTACACCTTC. Amino acids: CASSEKRQGNYGYTF.

There are many counts of this clone. The chain uses TRBV10-3 and TRBJ1-5; 7 bases are shared with TRBD1. CDR1 is ENHRY, CDR2 SYGVKD, per germline. Trimming cost V 2 bases and J 0 bases; bases outside gene matches: 4. The CDR3 totals 16 residues. CDR3 DNA: TGTGCCATCAGTGAGGGGGACAGTTATAGCAATCAGCCCCAGCATTTT. Amino acid sequence: CAISEGDSYSNQPQHF.

This clone occurred many times. The chain recombines TRBV2 with TRBJ2-7, with 7 bases lining up with TRBD1. The germline gives CDR1 SNHLY, CDR2 FYNNEI. V was pared by 6 bases and J by 3 bases, with 20 bases of the junction left unmatched. The CDR3 spans 18 residues. CDR3 nucleotide sequence: TGTGCCAGCAGGCTTCCGAGGACAGGAAATATCCCGGACTACGAGCAGTACTTC. Translating it yields CASRLPRTGNIPDYEQYF.